The TCR beta chain under discussion was sequenced for a study of blood T cell repertoires in COVID-19. Study information: Samples representing acute and convalescent COVID-19 were sourced from the United States, Italy and Spain. PBMCs, B-cell-depleted T cells, or T cells provided the cDNA or gDNA that made up the material.

Germline V gene data show CDR1 as SGHTA and CDR2 as FQGNSA. With 2 bases removed from V and 0 bases from J, the gap between germline ends came to 8 bases. CDR3 size: 14 residues. Source study methods: The authors estimated nucleated cell counts from reference gene primer amplification. This table comes from immunoSEQ multiplex PCR, and its TCRdb copy is limited to in-frame clones, with some not included. The V and J calls and the clone size are those of that table, but D and trimming were determined from the DNA. Of 45,000 to 60,000 clones listed, about 89% are singletons. Sequencing was done on a sample of peripheral blood. The receptor's source is a man aged 55 to 70 with active or convalescent COVID-19. The V gene is TRBV7-2, the J gene TRBJ2-7, with a weak D call TRBD1 (5 bases). Written as DNA, the CDR3 is TGTGCCAGCAGCTTAACCAGGGACTCCTACGAGCAGTACTTC. Translating gives CASSLTRDSYEQYF.